The 13 T cell receptor beta chains below all came from one sample that was sequenced in a study of cytomegalovirus exposure and HLA in healthy donors. Libraries were prepared by immunoSEQ multiplex PCR; TCRdb keeps only in-frame clonotypes and omits some of them. The sample lists 130,000 to 150,000 clones, 70% to 90% seen once, with approximately 8.5% in the top ten. The sequencing sample was made of PBMCs. Receptors were obtained from a woman aged 18-29 years in good health and CMV-seropositive.

The sample holds a few counts of this clone. The chain couples TRBV5-5 to TRBJ2-5; 8 bases are a match to TRBD1. Germline V gene data show CDR1 as SGHKS and CDR2 as YYEKEE (reference sequence). The CDR3 length is 18 residues. Trimming took 0 bases from V and 2 from J; bases not matched to a gene: 12. CDR3 DNA: TGTGCCAGCAGCTTGGCTCTACCCGTCTACAGGGGGCAAGAGACCCAGTACTTC. Amino acid sequence: CASSLALPVYRGQETQYF.

V usage is TRBV7-9 and J usage is TRBJ1-2; no reliable D call. V lost 1 base and J 4 bases, leaving 7 bases between the germline ends. Germline V gene data show CDR1 as SEHNR and CDR2 as FQNEAQ (reference sequence). CDR3 length equals 13 residues. The CDR3 region is CASSLGHLYGYTF. The CDR3, as DNA: TGTGCCAGCAGCTTAGGACACCTCTATGGCTACACCTTC. The complete variable domain, with remaining parts taken from reference TRBV7-9 and TRBJ1-2, reads DTGVSQNPRHKITKRGQNVTFRCDPISEHNRLYWYRQTLGQGPEFLTYFQNEAQLEKSRLLSDRFSAERPKGSFSTLEIQRTEQGDSAMYLCASSLGHLYGYTFGSGTRLTVV.

The chain recombines TRBV6-1 with TRBJ2-5, with no clear D. Germline V CDR1 and CDR2: MNHNS, SASEGT. The CDR3 runs to 13 residues. Trimming removed 1 base from V and 7 bases from J, with 10 bases in between. The CDR3 DNA reads TGTGCCAGCAGTGAAGACCCTAGAGCGACCCAGTACTTC. It specifies CASSEDPRATQYF.

This clone was counted only a few times. The V gene is TRBV27, the J gene TRBJ1-5; D possibly corresponds to TRBD1 (5 bases). This CDR3 comprises 13 residues. Germline V gives CDR1 MNHEY, CDR2 SMNVEV (reference sequence). The ends were cut back, 3 bases at V and 5 bases at J, with 8 bases in the middle. CDR3 sequence reads: CASSFGRDQPQHF. The CDR3, as DNA: TGTGCCAGCAGTTTTGGCAGGGATCAGCCCCAGCATTTT.

The chain combines TRBV4-1 with TRBJ1-2; the D is unclear. Germline CDR1 and CDR2: MGHRA and YSYEKL. The CDR3 contains 16 residues. The V end was cut by 2 bases, the J end by 7 bases, with 20 bases between. The CDR3 DNA follows: TGCGCCAGCAGCCAACCTCTCGTCCGGGGTATAGGTGGCTACACCTTC. This gives the protein CASSQPLVRGIGGYTF.

The V call is TRBV19, the J call TRBJ1-1; D remains ambiguous. Trimming removed 7 bases at V and 5 bases at J, with 23 bases between. CDR3 size: 16 residues. CDR1 and CDR2 from the germline V gene are LNHDA and SQIVND (reference sequence). CDR3 loop: CASTHGGARSGTEAFF. In DNA, the CDR3 is TGTGCCAGTACTCATGGAGGCGCCAGGTCTGGGACTGAAGCTTTCTTT. Drawing the rest from reference TRBV19 and TRBJ1-1, the complete variable domain is DGGITQSPKYLFRKEGQNVTLSCEQNLNHDAMYWYRQDPGQGLRLIYYSQIVNDFQKGDIAEGYSVSREKKESFPLTVTSAQKNPTAFYLCASTHGGARSGTEAFFGQGTRLTVV.

The CDR3 spells CASSPRSGVNFNEQFF. DNA of the CDR3: TGTGCCAGCAGCCCCCGGAGCGGGGTGAATTTCAATGAGCAGTTCTTC. The rearrangement joins TRBV28 to TRBJ2-1, with 7 nucleotides matching TRBD2. Looked up from germline, CDR1 is MDHEN and CDR2 is SYDVKM. The V segment lost 6 bases and the J segment 6 bases; nucleotides outside the gene matches: 14. The CDR3 contains 16 residues.

V gene TRBV2 combines with J gene TRBJ1-2; D gene unclear. The CDR3 length is 15 residues. Germline values: CDR1 SNHLY, CDR2 FYNNEI. Trimming stripped 5 bases from V and 4 bases from J, with 17 bases between. The CDR3 DNA reads as TGTGCCAGCAGTCCCCCGGGGAGACAAAGCTATGGCTACACCTTC. Protein: CASSPPGRQSYGYTF.

This rearrangement joins TRBV18 to TRBJ1-1, with D perhaps TRBD1 (6 bases). V lost 4 bases and J lost 11, with 20 bases in between. The CDR3 is 14 amino acids. CDR1 is KGHSH and CDR2 is LQKENI in the germline V gene. The CDR3 loop is CASSRSGEAIEAFF. The CDR3, as DNA: TGTGCCAGCTCACGGTCAGGGGAAGCCATTGAGGCTTTCTTT.

The chain combines TRBV2 with TRBJ1-3; TRBD1 is a possible D gene (6 bases). This CDR3 is built from 14 residues. CDR1 SNHLY and CDR2 FYNNEI come from the germline V gene. Trimming cost V 8 bases and J 1 base, with 12 bases left between them. The CDR3 spells CASSGTLSGNTIYF. The CDR3 coding sequence is TGTGCCAGCTCTGGGACACTTTCTGGAAACACCATATATTTT.

The rearrangement uses TRBV25-1 and TRBJ2-1; the match to TRBD2 covers 11 bases. V lost 6 bases to trimming and J lost 5 bases; unmatched junction nucleotides: 9. Germline V gene sequence: CDR1 MGHDK, CDR2 SYGVNS. The CDR3 consists of 16 residues. The CDR3 protein is CASSPTSGRTNNEQFF. The CDR3 DNA follows: TGTGCCAGCAGCCCTACTAGCGGGAGAACGAACAATGAGCAGTTCTTC.

The chain couples TRBV7-9 to TRBJ1-6; no clear D gene. Germline assignment: CDR1 SEHNR and CDR2 FQNEAQ (reference sequence). The CDR3 loop spans 16 amino acids. V dropped 1 base and J dropped 6 bases, with 13 bases sitting between them. The CDR3 region has the DNA TGTGCCAGCAGCTTAGGAGAAGACTGGAGTAATTCACCCCTCCACTTT. Translated, it gives CASSLGEDWSNSPLHF.

This chain joins TRBV7-3 and TRBJ1-2, with a weak D call TRBD1 (6 bases). This CDR3 is 17 amino acids long. V gave up 5 bases and J gave up 4 bases, with 23 bases separating them. Germline V gives CDR1 SGHTA, CDR2 FQGTGA. As DNA, the CDR3 is TGTGCCAGCAGCCCAGGACAGCTTAGGATTGACGGCTATGGCTACACCTTC. Its protein is CASSPGQLRIDGYGYTF.